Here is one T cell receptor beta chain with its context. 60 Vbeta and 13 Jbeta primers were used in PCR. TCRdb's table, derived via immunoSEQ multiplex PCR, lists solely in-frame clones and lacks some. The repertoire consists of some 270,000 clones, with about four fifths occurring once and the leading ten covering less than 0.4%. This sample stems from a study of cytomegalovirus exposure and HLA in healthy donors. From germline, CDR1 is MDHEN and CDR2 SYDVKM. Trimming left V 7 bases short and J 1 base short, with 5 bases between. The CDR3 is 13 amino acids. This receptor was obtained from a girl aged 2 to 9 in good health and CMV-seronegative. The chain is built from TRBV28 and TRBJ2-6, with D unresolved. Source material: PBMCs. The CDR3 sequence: CASTLSGANVLTF. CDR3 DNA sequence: TGTGCCAGCACCCTATCTGGGGCCAACGTCCTGACTTTC.